The T cell receptor (beta chain) under discussion was sequenced for a study of T cell repertoires in cytomegalovirus infection. At the level of the study: Both CMV infection and a matching HLA type were indicated by public TCR beta signatures.

The CDR3 is 14 residues long. Germline V lookup: CDR1 SGHTA, CDR2 FQGNSA. This clonotype has only one observation. Its specificity is unknown. Using its own MiXCR run on the reads, TCRdb lists one record per CDR3 protein. The data show roughly 160,000 distinct CDR3 sequences, less than 25% seen once. The chain recombines TRBV7-2 with TRBJ2-1, with a tentative D call TRBD2 (5 bases). The assigned J gene may be wrong: the sequence end matches TRBJ2-7 better. The source material was CD8+ T cells from cultured PBMCs, sampled from culture after CMV antigen stimulation. The sequence was obtained from a human donor in good health (CMV status not recorded). Some clones in this sample may be carry-over from other donors' samples. The CDR3 coding sequence is TGTGCCACCGCGGGCGGAGCCACCTACAATGAGCAGTACTTC. This translates into CATAGGATYNEQYF.